Below, one TCR beta chain is given with its context. Assembly of TCR beta libraries relied on iRepertoire HTBI primers together with Arm-PCR of CDR3 regions. TCRdb re-derived calls from the multiplex PCR reads in MiXCR, one entry per CDR3 protein. The table lists around 400,000 distinct CDR3 sequences, roughly a fifth of them singletons. The V end was cut by 5 bases, the J end by 4 bases, with 14 bases between. The CDR3 length is 15 residues. Per the germline V gene, CDR1 is SGHAT and CDR2 is FQNNGV. Documented time point: persistent/refractory GD, antithyroid drugs over 5 years with positive TRAb. RNA from PBMCs was the source of the TCR library. These data are taken from a study of regulatory T cells in long-lasting Graves disease.

The rearrangement uses TRBV11-2 and TRBJ2-2, with a tentative D call TRBD1 (6 bases). The sequence came from a female donor with Graves disease. The sequencing used peripheral blood mononuclear cells (PBMCs), collected when the disease was refractory, from a patient treated with antithyroid drugs. This CDR3 reads CASSPGTPGTGELFF. CDR3 DNA sequence: TGTGCCAGCAGCCCCGGGACACCTGGCACCGGGGAGCTGTTTTTT.